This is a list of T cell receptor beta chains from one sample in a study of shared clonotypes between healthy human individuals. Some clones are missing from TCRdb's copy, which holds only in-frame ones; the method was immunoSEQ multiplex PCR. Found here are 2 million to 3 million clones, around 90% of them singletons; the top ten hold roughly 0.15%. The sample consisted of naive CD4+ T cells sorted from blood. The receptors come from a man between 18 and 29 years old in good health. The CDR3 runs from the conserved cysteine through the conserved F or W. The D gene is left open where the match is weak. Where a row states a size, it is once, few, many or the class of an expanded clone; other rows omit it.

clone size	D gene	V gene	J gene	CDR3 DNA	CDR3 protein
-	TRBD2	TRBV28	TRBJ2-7	TGTGCCAGCAACTCCCCGACTAGCCGGGACGAGCAGTACTTC	CASNSPTSRDEQYF
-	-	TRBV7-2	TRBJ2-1	TGTGCCAGCAGCGTTCTGCGGGGCCACAATGAGCAGTTCTTC	CASSVLRGHNEQFF
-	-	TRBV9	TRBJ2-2	TGTGCCAGCAGCATTCAGGCCGTTAACACCGGGGAGCTGTTTTTT	CASSIQAVNTGELFF
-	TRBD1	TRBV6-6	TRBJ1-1	TGTGCCAGCAGCGAGACAGGGGTCGGCACTGAAGCTTTCTTT	CASSETGVGTEAFF
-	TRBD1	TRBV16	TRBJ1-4	TGTGCCAGCAGCTCCGGGACAGTAAATGAAAAACTGTTTTTT	CASSSGTVNEKLFF
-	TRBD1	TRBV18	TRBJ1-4	TGTGCCAGCTCACCGCAACAGGGGACGAATGAAAAACTGTTTTTT	CASSPQQGTNEKLFF
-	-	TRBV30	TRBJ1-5	TGTGCCTGGCAGAATTTAGGGGGCAATCAGCCCCAGCATTTT	CAWQNLGGNQPQHF
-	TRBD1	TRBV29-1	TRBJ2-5	TGCAGCGTTGAAGGAAACAGGGGTGAGACCCAGTACTTC	CSVEGNRGETQYF
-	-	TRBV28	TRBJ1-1	TGTGCCAGCAGTTTAACAGGAACTGAAGCTTTCTTT	CASSLTGTEAFF
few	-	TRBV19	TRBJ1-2	TGTGCCAGTAGTATAGATACCGGCAGAGGCTATGGCTACACCTTC	CASSIDTGRGYGYTF
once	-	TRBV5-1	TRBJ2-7	TGCGCCAGCAGCTTGGCCACGGGGACTCTGGACGAGCAGTACTTC	CASSLATGTLDEQYF
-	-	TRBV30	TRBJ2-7	TGTGCCTGGAGGCGACGGGATGAGCAGTACTTC	CAWRRRDEQYF
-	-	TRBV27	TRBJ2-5	TGTGCCAGCAGTTTCGAAGCGGAGGAGACCCAGTACTTC	CASSFEAEETQYF
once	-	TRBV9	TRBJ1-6	TGTGCCAGCAGCGTAGGCACAGAGTCCTATAATTCACCCCTCCACTTT	CASSVGTESYNSPLHF
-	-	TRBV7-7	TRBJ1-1	TGTGCTAGCAGCTTAGACGACAGTTCGAACACTGAAGCTTTCTTT	CASSLDDSSNTEAFF
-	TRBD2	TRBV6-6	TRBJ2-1	TGTGCCAGCAGCCCGGGACTAGCGGGGAACAATGAGCAGTTCTTC	CASSPGLAGNNEQFF
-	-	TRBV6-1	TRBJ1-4	TGTGCCAGCAGTGAAGGGCCGATTAATGAAAAACTGTTTTTT	CASSEGPINEKLFF
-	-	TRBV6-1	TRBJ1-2	TGTGCCAGCAGTGACAGGGTTGGCTATGGCTACACCTTC	CASSDRVGYGYTF
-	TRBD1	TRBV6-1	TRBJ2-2	TGTGCCAGCAGTGTCCTCTTACCGGGACAGGGGAACACCGGGGAGCTGTTTTTT	CASSVLLPGQGNTGELFF
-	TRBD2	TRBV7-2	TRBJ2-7	TGTGCCAGCAGCTTTTTAACTAGCGGGACTTACGAGCAGTACTTC	CASSFLTSGTYEQYF
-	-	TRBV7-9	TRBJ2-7	TGTGCCAGCAGCTTAGACGGGGCACTCTACGAGCAGTACTTC	CASSLDGALYEQYF
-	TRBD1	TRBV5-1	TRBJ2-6	TGCGCCAGCAGCTCAGGACAGGCCCTGAGAGGGGCCAACGTCCTGACTTTC	CASSSGQALRGANVLTF
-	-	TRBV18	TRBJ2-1	TGTGCCAGCTCGTTCAGCGGGTCTCCCTACAATGAGCAGTTCTTC	CASSFSGSPYNEQFF
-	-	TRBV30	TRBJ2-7	TGTGCCTGGAGTGTACGGGTCATTGGGGGGCGCCAGCGGATCTACGAGCAGTACTTC	CAWSVRVIGGRQRIYEQYF